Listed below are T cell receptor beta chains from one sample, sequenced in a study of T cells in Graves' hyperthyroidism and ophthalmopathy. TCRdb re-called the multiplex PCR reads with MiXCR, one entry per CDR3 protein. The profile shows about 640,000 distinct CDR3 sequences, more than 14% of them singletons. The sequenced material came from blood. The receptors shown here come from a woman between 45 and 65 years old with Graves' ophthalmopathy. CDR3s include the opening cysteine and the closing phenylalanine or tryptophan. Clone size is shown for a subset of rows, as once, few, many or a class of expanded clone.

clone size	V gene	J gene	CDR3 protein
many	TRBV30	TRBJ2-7	CAWRQGYEQYF
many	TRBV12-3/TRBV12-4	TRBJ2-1	CASSFGLAGVVQFF
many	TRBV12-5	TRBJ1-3	CASGPDPGLAGGNTIYF
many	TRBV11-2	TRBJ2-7	CASTFSGEQYF
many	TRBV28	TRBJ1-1	CASSLGASTLTEAFF
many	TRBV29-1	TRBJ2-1	CSVEGDRGNEQFF
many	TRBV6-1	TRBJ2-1	CASSYSRSASSYNEQFF
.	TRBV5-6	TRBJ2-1	CASGSGRRDEQFF
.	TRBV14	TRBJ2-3	CASSQEAMGLYTDTQYF
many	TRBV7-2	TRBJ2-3	CASSRSRGASTDTQYF
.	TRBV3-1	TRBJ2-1	CASSQSGGIPYNEQFF
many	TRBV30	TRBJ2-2	CAWSAGGFTGELFF
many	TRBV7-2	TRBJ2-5	CASSPRGLAEQQETQYF
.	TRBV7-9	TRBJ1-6	CASTRDRVSPLHF
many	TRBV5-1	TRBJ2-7	CASSFTSGSRNEQYF
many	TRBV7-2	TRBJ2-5	CASSPHGLAAQETQYF